This T cell receptor beta chain was found in a study of cytomegalovirus exposure and HLA in healthy donors. The donors were members of the roughly 120-subject validation cohort (separate from the approximately 670-subject first cohort). Study results and caveats: Approximately 160 TCR beta chains were listed as cytomegalovirus-associated. Testing in vitro showed a few CMV-associated chains specific for CMV antigens. One later analysis, an examination of the 100 to 150 validation repertoires, found that first-cohort TCR clusters tended to co-occur in them.

A remark on this clone: Its antigen remains unknown.

Clones were sequenced by immunoSEQ multiplex PCR, and TCRdb holds only the in-frame ones, with some missing. Of 200,000 or so clones in the sample, over 65% were seen once. This TCR was recovered from a man between 18 and 29 years old in good health and CMV-seropositive. Sequencing was done on a sample of PBMCs.

This CDR3 reads CAWSAPGAPDTQYF. CDR3 in DNA: TGTGCCTGGAGTGCGCCGGGAGCCCCAGATACGCAGTATTTT. The chain employs TRBV30 and TRBJ2-3; a possible D gene is TRBD2 (6 bases). Trimming cost V 1 base and J 4 bases, with 12 bases left between them. This CDR3 comprises 14 residues. CDR1 is GTSNPN and CDR2 is SVGIG in the germline V gene (reference sequence).